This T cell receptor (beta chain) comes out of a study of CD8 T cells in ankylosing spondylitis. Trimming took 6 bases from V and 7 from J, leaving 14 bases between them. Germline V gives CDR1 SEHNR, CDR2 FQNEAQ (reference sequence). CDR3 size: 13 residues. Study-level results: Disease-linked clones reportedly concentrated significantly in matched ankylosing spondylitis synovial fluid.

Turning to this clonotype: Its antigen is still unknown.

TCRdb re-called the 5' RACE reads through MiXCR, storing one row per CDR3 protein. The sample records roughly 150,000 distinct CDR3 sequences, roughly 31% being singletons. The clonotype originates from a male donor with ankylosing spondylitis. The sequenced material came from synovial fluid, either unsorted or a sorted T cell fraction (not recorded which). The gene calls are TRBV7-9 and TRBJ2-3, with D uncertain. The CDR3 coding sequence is TGTGCCAGCAGTCTCTCCGACTGGAATACGCAGTATTTT. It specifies CASSLSDWNTQYF.